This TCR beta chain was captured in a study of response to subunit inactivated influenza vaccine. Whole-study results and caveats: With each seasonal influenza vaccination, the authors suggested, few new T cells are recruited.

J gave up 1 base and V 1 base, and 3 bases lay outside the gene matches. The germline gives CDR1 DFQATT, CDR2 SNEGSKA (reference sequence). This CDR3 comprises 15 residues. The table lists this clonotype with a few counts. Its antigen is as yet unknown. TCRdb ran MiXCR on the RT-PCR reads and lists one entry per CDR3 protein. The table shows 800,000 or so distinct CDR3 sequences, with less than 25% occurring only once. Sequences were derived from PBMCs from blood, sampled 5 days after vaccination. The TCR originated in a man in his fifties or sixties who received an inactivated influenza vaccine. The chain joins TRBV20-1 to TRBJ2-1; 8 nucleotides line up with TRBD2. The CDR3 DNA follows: TGCAGTGCTAGAGGACTAGCGTTTTCCTACAATGAGCAGTTCTTC. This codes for CSARGLAFSYNEQFF.